This entry describes one T cell receptor (beta chain). This clone appeared a single time. The antigen it recognizes is unknown. No quality values exist for individual bases; no much larger clone is one base distant. Including the terminal cysteine and phenylalanine, the CDR3 comprises 16 residues. Only the CDR3 DNA stays, 48 bases, in frame from base 1. CDR1 and CDR2 were assigned from the germline V gene (reference sequence) as LGHDT and YNNKEL. At the junction V is shortened by 3 bases and J by 3 bases, with 16 bases in between. The source of the sample is a study of blood T cell repertoires in COVID-19 (dated by TCRdb to 2018 to 2020). Study-level background: Samples from collaborators originated in the United States, Italy and Spain and spanned both the acute and convalescent phases of COVID-19. Deeply sampled blood TCRbeta repertoires from subjects exposed to, actively infected with, or recovered from COVID-19 were included in the dataset. Samples came from the ongoing ImmuneRACE study (first 160 participants) plus 1,254 subjects from 6 global collaborators. Sample metadata almost always included a de-identified subject ID, COVID-19 status, age in years and sex. HLA class I and class II types, where available, came from metadata supplied by the sample provider rather than from assay-based typing. The repertoires were released in a freely available public database intended as a resource for research on the immune response to SARS-CoV-2. The prospective study material was composed of cDNA or gDNA derived from T cells, B-cell-depleted T cells, or PBMCs.

Results and caveats for the whole study, not just this receptor: Clinical and demographic metadata were provided uncurated, with the amount varying by source and participant.

TCRbeta CDR3 regions were amplified from genomic DNA by means of the immunoSEQ Assay, a bias-controlled multiplex PCR. On the study's bioinformatics: The number of nucleated cells in each sample was estimated by amplification of reference gene primers within the assay. To quantify the absolute abundance of each unique TCRbeta CDR3 rearrangement, sequence reads were collapsed and filtered. For each sample, productive Simpson clonality was calculated as the square root of Simpson's diversity index across productive rearrangements. Not all clones reach the TCRdb copy of this immuneACCESS table, which keeps in-frame sequences only. Checked studies attribute under half of the gap to unresolved V genes and leave the rest unexplained. V, J and clone size reflect that table, while D and trimming were determined from the DNA. Recorded for this sample are a few hundred thousand clones; 85% of them occurred a single time. Jointly, the top ten make up approximately 18% of the sample.

Participants in the prospective study were aged roughly 18 to 100 years, lived in approximately 26 United States geographic areas, and enrolled through a virtual design. To assign participants to cohorts, the prospective study relied on clinical history that participants themselves reported in a screening survey and a study questionnaire. Recovered participants in ImmuneRACE Cohort 3 were defined as having two consecutive negative NP/OP PCR tests, clearance from a healthcare professional, or resolution of symptoms. In the prospective study, mobile phlebotomists collected whole blood, serum and a nasopharyngeal or oropharyngeal swab from each participant. Prospective study participants could optionally give additional blood draws and questionnaires over an approximately two-month period. Before DNA extraction, blood samples from the prospective study were shipped at room temperature or frozen.

This TCR was recovered from a man aged 35 to 55 who had recovered from COVID-19. The V and J genes are TRBV3-1 (or the pseudogene TRBV3-2) and TRBJ2-3, with a tentative D gene TRBD2 over 5 matching bases. Input material: PBMCs or T cells enriched from blood (not recorded which). The DNA reads TGTGCCAGCAGCCACCTTGCCGGGATTGGAACAGATACGCAGTATTTT. This is translated as CASSHLAGIGTDTQYF.